These 20 T cell receptor beta chains were all obtained from the same sample, sequenced in a study of CD8 T cells in Susac syndrome. Random hexamers were used to reverse transcribe about 0.5 to 1 ug of RNA. TCRdb redid the calling of the immunoSEQ multiplex PCR reads with MiXCR, one entry per CDR3 protein. The repertoire holds under 150,000 distinct CDR3 sequences, with roughly 95% as singletons. The specimen sequenced was CD4+ T cells from PBMCs. These receptors came from a human donor with Susac syndrome.

The gene calls are TRBV12-3 or TRBV12-4 and TRBJ2-2; D is unclear. Trimming took off 5 bases at V and 6 bases at J, with 16 bases between the two ends. The CDR3 loop spans 15 amino acids. The CDR3 nucleotides are TGTGCCAGCAGTATTCTGTCCCGGGTAGCCGGGGAGCTGTTTTTT. Translation gives CASSILSRVAGELFF.

The rearrangement links TRBV29-1 to TRBJ1-1, with 9 bases lining up with TRBD1. After removal of 7 bases from V and 4 bases from J, the junction contained 10 bases not matched to a gene. CDR1 SQVTM and CDR2 ANQGSEA come from the germline V gene. The CDR3 length is 14 residues. CDR3 in DNA: TGCAGCGCCCGCCGGGACAGGGCGGGCACTGAAGCTTTCTTT. The encoded protein is CSARRDRAGTEAFF.

The gene calls are TRBV5-6 and TRBJ2-3; the D is unclear. Trimming pared 3 bases from V and 2 bases from J, leaving 7 bases between. Germline lookup yields CDR1 SGHDT and CDR2 YYEEEE. This CDR3 is 13 amino acids long. This CDR3 reads CASSSTDTDTQYF. CDR3 bases: TGTGCCAGCAGCTCCACTGACACAGATACGCAGTATTTT.

The rearrangement joins TRBV2 to TRBJ1-1; TRBD1 is a possible D gene (5 bases). This CDR3 spans 12 amino acids. Trimming shortened V by 4 bases and J by 5 bases, and 8 bases separated the two germline ends. Germline CDR1 SNHLY, CDR2 FYNNEI. Here the CDR3 DNA reads TGTGCCAGCAGTGTAGGGGTGACTGAAGCTTTCTTT. Translating gives CASSVGVTEAFF.

DNA of the CDR3: TGCAGCGTTCTTAGCGGCAGTAACAATGAGCAGTTCTTC. Translating it yields CSVLSGSNNEQFF. This chain connects TRBV29-1 to TRBJ2-1; D might be TRBD2 (6 bases). Trimming removed 5 bases from V and 5 bases from J, with 13 bases in between. CDR1 and CDR2 from the germline V gene are SQVTM and ANQGSEA. The CDR3 consists of 13 residues.

As concerns this clonotype: Compared with germline, one end of the junction differs, possibly owing to a read error. The chain is built from TRBV20-1 and TRBJ1-2, with D unclear. Germline CDR1 reads DFQATT; CDR2 reads SNEGSKA (reference sequence). There are 11 residues in the CDR3. The CDR3: CSARSSDSPSF. The CDR3 region has the DNA TGCAGTGCTAGGTCCAGCGACTCTCCATCCTTC.

This sequence joins TRBV6-5 and TRBJ1-5, with 9 bases lining up with TRBD1. V was pared by 6 bases and J by 5 bases, with 5 bases of the junction left unmatched. Germline loops: CDR1 MNHEY, CDR2 SVGAGI. The CDR3 covers 14 residues. The CDR3 loop is CASSQTGGYQPQHF. CDR3 coding DNA: TGTGCCAGCAGCCAAACAGGGGGCTATCAGCCCCAGCATTTT.

The chain links TRBV25-1 to TRBJ2-1, with a weak D call TRBD2 (5 bases). The CDR3 is made up of 13 amino acids. Germline V CDR1 and CDR2: MGHDK, SYGVNS. Trimming took 5 bases from V and 1 from J, leaving 6 bases between them. In DNA, the CDR3 is TGTGCCAGCAGTCGGGAATCCTACAATGAGCAGTTCTTC. Its translation is CASSRESYNEQFF.

The chain combines TRBV28 with TRBJ2-7; tentative D call: TRBD2 (5 bases). Trimming removed 3 bases at V and 6 bases at J, with 9 bases between. CDR1 is MDHEN, CDR2 SYDVKM, per germline. This CDR3 comprises 12 residues. The CDR3, as DNA: TGTGCCAGCAGTTTGTCAGGACTCGAGCAGTACTTC. Translating it yields CASSLSGLEQYF.

This chain joins TRBV6-6 and TRBJ1-1; D ambiguous. V was clipped by 5 bases and J by 11 bases, with 12 bases between them. Germline V gives CDR1 MNHNY, CDR2 SVGAGI (reference sequence). This CDR3 region has 11 residues. CDR3 nucleotide sequence: TGTGCCAGCAGTCCCGGAGGATTGGCTTTCTTT. Its protein product is CASSPGGLAFF.

This chain uses TRBV5-6 with TRBJ2-1; 7 positions agree with TRBD1. Germline V lookup: CDR1 SGHDT, CDR2 YYEEEE. Unmatched junction bases numbered 7, after V lost 4 bases and J lost 3 bases. The CDR3 extends over 15 amino acids. CDR3 bases: TGTGCCAGCAGCCGACAGGGATTCGGCTACAATGAGCAGTTCTTC. This sequence encodes CASSRQGFGYNEQFF.

This chain uses TRBV15 with TRBJ2-1; D is perhaps TRBD2 (5 bases). Germline V lookup: CDR1 LNHNV, CDR2 YYDKDF (reference sequence). The CDR3 consists of 13 residues. V dropped 8 bases and J dropped 2 bases, with 10 bases sitting between them. CDR3 sequence: CATRFGTYNEQFF. The CDR3 DNA sequence: TGTGCCACCCGTTTCGGGACCTACAATGAGCAGTTCTTC. The whole variable domain, remainder taken from reference TRBV15 and TRBJ2-1, is DAMVIQNPRYQVTQFGKPVTLSCSQTLNHNVMYWYQQKSSQAPKLLFHYYDKDFNNEADTPDNFQSRRPNTSFCFLDIRSPGLGDTAMYLCATRFGTYNEQFFGPGTRLTVL.

V usage is TRBV28 and J usage is TRBJ2-3, with D possibly matching TRBD2 (6 bases). CDR3 size: 16 residues. The V end lost 4 bases, the J end lost 5 bases, and 19 bases lay between the germline ends. CDR1 and CDR2 from the germline V gene are MDHEN and SYDVKM. CDR3 sequence (DNA): TGTGCCAGCAGTTCGCAAAGACTAGTGGGTGAAGATACGCAGTATTTT. Its protein product is CASSSQRLVGEDTQYF.

The V gene is TRBV9, the J gene TRBJ1-2; D might be TRBD1 (6 bases). The V end was cut by 2 bases, the J end by 3 bases, with 14 bases between. Germline V gene sequence: CDR1 SGDLS, CDR2 YYNGEE. This CDR3 has 15 residues. CDR3 loop: CASSVGKQGDYGYTF. For the CDR3, the DNA is TGTGCCAGCAGCGTGGGGAAACAGGGAGACTATGGCTACACCTTC.

The chain uses TRBV29-1 and TRBJ1-3; TRBD1 matches 7 bases. The CDR3 has 16 amino acids. J lost 3 bases, V lost 4 bases, and 12 bases had no gene match. The germline CDR1 and CDR2 sequences are SQVTM and ANQGSEA. The CDR3 loop reads CSVATGTALNGNTIYF. The CDR3, as DNA: TGCAGCGTTGCTACTGGGACAGCTTTAAATGGAAACACCATATATTTT.

J is TRBJ2-2 and V is TRBV29-1; TRBD2 matches 11 bases. V lost 4 bases and J lost 0; bases outside the gene matches: 7. The length of the CDR3 is 17 residues. In germline, CDR1 is SQVTM, CDR2 ANQGSEA. The CDR3 sequence is CSVGGLAGGTNTGELFF. Written as DNA, the CDR3 is TGCAGCGTTGGGGGCCTAGCGGGGGGAACGAACACCGGGGAGCTGTTTTTT.

This chain links TRBV9 with TRBJ1-2; D remains unclear. The CDR3 extends over 18 amino acids. V was cut by 0 bases and J by 1 base, with 19 bases left in between. CDR1 and CDR2 from the germline V gene are SGDLS and YYNGEE. CDR3 residues: CASSVDRHRLGVNYGYTF. DNA for the CDR3: TGTGCCAGCAGCGTAGACCGGCACAGACTCGGGGTTAACTATGGCTACACCTTC.

The rearrangement links TRBV20-1 to TRBJ2-1; a possible D gene is TRBD1 (6 bases). The length of the CDR3 is 11 residues. Germline CDR1 and CDR2: DFQATT and SNEGSKA (reference sequence). For the CDR3, the DNA is TGCAGCGCCAGGGGTTCCTATGAGCAGTTCTTC. Translation: CSARGSYEQFF.

The CDR3 here is CSARPLAAVNLGPAETQYF. The CDR3 region has the DNA TGCAGTGCTAGACCCTTAGCTGCCGTTAATTTGGGCCCCGCAGAGACCCAGTACTTC. The chain has TRBV20-1 and TRBJ2-5; D is ambiguous. The CDR3 sequence is 19 residues long. Germline CDR1 is DFQATT and CDR2 is SNEGSKA (reference sequence). V lost 2 bases, J lost 4 bases, and 29 bases lay in between.

In its sample, this clonotype was seen once. The chain employs TRBV28 and TRBJ2-6; a weak D match, TRBD1 (6 bases). The CDR3 runs to 16 residues. The germline gives CDR1 MDHEN, CDR2 SYDVKM. V lost 8 bases to trimming and J lost 4 bases, with 18 bases between them. The CDR3 protein is CASVQGPLSGANVLTF. In DNA form, the CDR3 reads TGTGCCAGCGTCCAGGGGCCCCTTTCGGGGGCCAACGTCCTGACTTTC. Full variable domain (remainder filled in from reference TRBV28 and TRBJ2-6): DVKVTQSSRYLVKRTGEKVFLECVQDMDHENMFWYRQDPGLGLRLIYFSYDVKMKEKGDIPEGYSVSREKKERFSLILESASTNQTSMYLCASVQGPLSGANVLTFGAGSRLTVL.